The rows below give T cell receptor beta chains drawn from one sample of a study of CD8+ T cells in alopecia areata. Assay: immunoSEQ multiplex PCR; the TCRdb copy retains only in-frame clones and omits some. The sample has roughly 190,000 clones, around 60% seen once. The sample consisted of CD4+ T cells sorted from blood, taken between weeks 47 and 50, from a patient treated with tofacitinib. These receptors came from a human donor with alopecia areata. Each CDR3 is given with its conserved first and last residue. A D gene is named only where the DNA matches it firmly. A row's size may be missing; if present it is once, few, many or a size class.

CDR3nt: TGCGCCAGCAGCCAACTGAGGGCCTCCTCACCCCTCCACTTT
CDR3aa: CASSQLRASSPLHF
d_gene: .
j_gene: TRBJ1-6
v_gene: TRBV4-1
abundance: .

CDR3nt: TGTGCCAGCAGACTCACAGGGGGCGAGGATGCTTTCTTT
CDR3aa: CASRLTGGEDAFF
d_gene: TRBD1
j_gene: TRBJ1-1
v_gene: TRBV7-9
abundance: .

CDR3nt: TGTGCCAGCAGCTCCCTTACAGGGGGTCATGAAAAACTGTTTTTT
CDR3aa: CASSSLTGGHEKLFF
d_gene: TRBD1
j_gene: TRBJ1-4
v_gene: TRBV11-2
abundance: .

CDR3nt: TGTGCCTGGAGTCGACAGGGCATGAACACTGAAGCTTTCTTT
CDR3aa: CAWSRQGMNTEAFF
d_gene: TRBD1
j_gene: TRBJ1-1
v_gene: TRBV30
abundance: .

CDR3nt: TGTGCCAGCAGCCCCATGTGGGGGTCCAATGAGCAGTTCTTC
CDR3aa: CASSPMWGSNEQFF
d_gene: .
j_gene: TRBJ2-1
v_gene: TRBV7-3
abundance: .

CDR3nt: TGTGCCAGCAGGTTAACCGCAACCTACGAGCAGTACTTC
CDR3aa: CASRLTATYEQYF
d_gene: .
j_gene: TRBJ2-7
v_gene: TRBV6-5
abundance: .

CDR3nt: TGTGCTAGTGGTTTCAAGGGGACACTCTACAATGAGCAGTTCTTC
CDR3aa: CASGFKGTLYNEQFF
d_gene: .
j_gene: TRBJ2-1
v_gene: TRBV12-5
abundance: .

CDR3nt: TGTGCCAGCAGTTCTTCTATGACACCTGAAAAACTGTTTTTT
CDR3aa: CASSSSMTPEKLFF
d_gene: .
j_gene: TRBJ1-4
v_gene: TRBV27
abundance: once

CDR3nt: TGTGCCACCAAAGACACTGAAGCTTTCTTT
CDR3aa: CATKDTEAFF
d_gene: .
j_gene: TRBJ1-1
v_gene: TRBV6-1
abundance: .

CDR3nt: TGCGCCAGCAGCCATCCCCGGGGGGTTCCGGAGGATACGCAGTATTTT
CDR3aa: CASSHPRGVPEDTQYF
d_gene: TRBD2
j_gene: TRBJ2-3
v_gene: TRBV4-1
abundance: few

CDR3nt: TGTGCCTGGAGCCCAGGGAGTGCTCAGCCCCAGCATTTT
CDR3aa: CAWSPGSAQPQHF
d_gene: .
j_gene: TRBJ1-5
v_gene: TRBV30
abundance: .

CDR3nt: TGCGCCAGCAGCTTAACGACTAGCGGGGATACGCAGTATTTT
CDR3aa: CASSLTTSGDTQYF
d_gene: TRBD2
j_gene: TRBJ2-3
v_gene: TRBV5-1
abundance: .

CDR3nt: TGCGGGGGCCGTGGGGGTTCAGATACGCAGTATTTT
CDR3aa: CGGRGGSDTQYF
d_gene: .
j_gene: TRBJ2-3
v_gene: TRBV29-1
abundance: .

CDR3nt: TGCGCCAGCAGCCAAGACGGACAGGGGGCCGGTGGCTACACCTTC
CDR3aa: CASSQDGQGAGGYTF
d_gene: TRBD1
j_gene: TRBJ1-2
v_gene: TRBV4-3
abundance: .

CDR3nt: TGTGCCTGGAGCCCCCCAAGCGGGGGCTACAATGAGCAGTTCTTC
CDR3aa: CAWSPPSGGYNEQFF
d_gene: TRBD2
j_gene: TRBJ2-1
v_gene: TRBV30
abundance: few

CDR3nt: TGTGCCAGCAGGGTAAACACTGAAGCTTTCTTT
CDR3aa: CASRVNTEAFF
d_gene: .
j_gene: TRBJ1-1
v_gene: TRBV7-2
abundance: .

CDR3nt: TGTGCCAGCAGCCCCCGGATGGAGTATGGCTACACCTTC
CDR3aa: CASSPRMEYGYTF
d_gene: .
j_gene: TRBJ1-2
v_gene: TRBV9
abundance: .

CDR3nt: TGTGCCAGCAGCCGTACGTCCCCTTCACCCCTCCACTTT
CDR3aa: CASSRTSPSPLHF
d_gene: .
j_gene: TRBJ1-6
v_gene: TRBV7-6
abundance: few

CDR3nt: TGCGCCAGCAGCCAAGATCCACTAGCTCTAGTCGAGTATTTT
CDR3aa: CASSQDPLALVEYF
d_gene: .
j_gene: TRBJ2-3
v_gene: TRBV4-1
abundance: .

CDR3nt: TGTGCCACCAGCAGAGAAGTGGAGACCCAGTACTTC
CDR3aa: CATSREVETQYF
d_gene: .
j_gene: TRBJ2-5
v_gene: TRBV15
abundance: few

CDR3nt: TGTGCCTCCAACCGGGGCAAAATGAACACTGAAGCTTTCTTT
CDR3aa: CASNRGKMNTEAFF
d_gene: .
j_gene: TRBJ1-1
v_gene: TRBV30
abundance: .

CDR3nt: TGTGCCAGCAGTAGAGCTGAAGCTTTCTTT
CDR3aa: CASSRAEAFF
d_gene: .
j_gene: TRBJ1-1
v_gene: TRBV6-6
abundance: .

CDR3nt: TGTGCCAGCAGCCGGGAGGCAGCAGAAGCTTTCTTT
CDR3aa: CASSREAAEAFF
d_gene: .
j_gene: TRBJ1-1
v_gene: TRBV11-1
abundance: .

CDR3nt: TGCAGCGTCGGGTGGGGCAGGGAGGCCAATCAGCCCCAGCATTTT
CDR3aa: CSVGWGREANQPQHF
d_gene: .
j_gene: TRBJ1-5
v_gene: TRBV29-1
abundance: .

CDR3nt: TGCAGCGTTGTAACAGCCAGGAGGACCTATGGCTACACCTTC
CDR3aa: CSVVTARRTYGYTF
d_gene: .
j_gene: TRBJ1-2
v_gene: TRBV29-1
abundance: once

CDR3nt: TGTGCCAGCTCACCATCTGGGGCTACCTACGAGCAGTACTTC
CDR3aa: CASSPSGATYEQYF
d_gene: .
j_gene: TRBJ2-7
v_gene: TRBV18
abundance: .

CDR3nt: TGCAGCGTTGTCGGGATGAACACAGATACGCAGTATTTT
CDR3aa: CSVVGMNTDTQYF
d_gene: .
j_gene: TRBJ2-3
v_gene: TRBV29-1
abundance: .

CDR3nt: TGTGCCAGCAGCCAAGGCAGGGGAGAGACCCAGTACTTC
CDR3aa: CASSQGRGETQYF
d_gene: .
j_gene: TRBJ2-5
v_gene: TRBV14
abundance: .

CDR3nt: TGTGCCAGCACCGATAATACAGGGACCTATGGCTACACCTTC
CDR3aa: CASTDNTGTYGYTF
d_gene: .
j_gene: TRBJ1-2
v_gene: TRBV6-1
abundance: few

CDR3nt: TGTGCCAGCAGCGCTTCCCTGAACACTGAAGCTTTCTTT
CDR3aa: CASSASLNTEAFF
d_gene: .
j_gene: TRBJ1-1
v_gene: TRBV9
abundance: .

CDR3nt: TGTGCCCTCGGGACAGGGGCCGGGGAGCAGTTCTTC
CDR3aa: CALGTGAGEQFF
d_gene: TRBD1
j_gene: TRBJ2-1
v_gene: TRBV6-1
abundance: once

CDR3nt: TGCGCCAGCAGCCTCCGGGCCAGACAAGAGACCCAGTACTTC
CDR3aa: CASSLRARQETQYF
d_gene: .
j_gene: TRBJ2-5
v_gene: TRBV10-2
abundance: few

CDR3nt: TGCGCCAGCAGCCGGGCTGCGAACACTGAAGCTTTCTTT
CDR3aa: CASSRAANTEAFF
d_gene: .
j_gene: TRBJ1-1
v_gene: TRBV4-3
abundance: many

CDR3nt: TGTGCCAGCAGCTTAGGGCAAAGCACCTACGAGCAGTACTTC
CDR3aa: CASSLGQSTYEQYF
d_gene: .
j_gene: TRBJ2-7
v_gene: TRBV7-6
abundance: .

CDR3nt: TGCAGCGGCATCGCAAGGACTGAAGCTTTCTTT
CDR3aa: CSGIARTEAFF
d_gene: .
j_gene: TRBJ1-1
v_gene: TRBV29-1
abundance: few

CDR3nt: TGTGCCTGGAGTCATTCTGGAAACACCATATATTTT
CDR3aa: CAWSHSGNTIYF
d_gene: .
j_gene: TRBJ1-3
v_gene: TRBV30
abundance: .

CDR3nt: TGTGCCAGCAGCAGGGACGTCTATGGCTACACCTTC
CDR3aa: CASSRDVYGYTF
d_gene: .
j_gene: TRBJ1-2
v_gene: TRBV7-9
abundance: many

CDR3nt: TGTGCCAGCAGTTACTCGACGGGGGCAATCTACGAGCAGTACTTC
CDR3aa: CASSYSTGAIYEQYF
d_gene: .
j_gene: TRBJ2-7
v_gene: TRBV6-5
abundance: few

CDR3nt: TGTGCCAGCAGCCGCCCGACTAATGAAAAACTGTTTTTT
CDR3aa: CASSRPTNEKLFF
d_gene: .
j_gene: TRBJ1-4
v_gene: TRBV7-8
abundance: few

CDR3nt: TGTGCCAGCAGTGTAACAGGGAATGAAAAACTGTTTTTT
CDR3aa: CASSVTGNEKLFF
d_gene: .
j_gene: TRBJ1-4
v_gene: TRBV25-1
abundance: .

CDR3nt: TGTGCCTGGTCGGTCAGGCTTACCTCGGATTCACCCCTCCACTTT
CDR3aa: CAWSVRLTSDSPLHF
d_gene: .
j_gene: TRBJ1-6
v_gene: TRBV30
abundance: .

CDR3nt: TGTGCCAGCAGCGTAGACACACTGGGGGCAGGGGCGAACAATGAGCAGTTCTTC
CDR3aa: CASSVDTLGAGANNEQFF
d_gene: .
j_gene: TRBJ2-1
v_gene: TRBV9
abundance: .

CDR3nt: TGCAGCGTGCTCAACAGGGGGTCCTACGAGCAGTACTTC
CDR3aa: CSVLNRGSYEQYF
d_gene: TRBD1
j_gene: TRBJ2-7
v_gene: TRBV29-1
abundance: .

CDR3nt: TGTGCCAGCAGCCCTGACAGAGCCTATGGCTACACCTTC
CDR3aa: CASSPDRAYGYTF
d_gene: .
j_gene: TRBJ1-2
v_gene: TRBV7-9
abundance: .

CDR3nt: TGTGCCACCAGCAGAGAAGGTCGGGACCAAGAGACCCAGTACTTC
CDR3aa: CATSREGRDQETQYF
d_gene: .
j_gene: TRBJ2-5
v_gene: TRBV15
abundance: .

CDR3nt: TGTGCCAGCAGCGCTACCGGGACTCCCCCCAATGAGCAGTTCTTC
CDR3aa: CASSATGTPPNEQFF
d_gene: .
j_gene: TRBJ2-1
v_gene: TRBV9
abundance: few

CDR3nt: TGTGCCAGCAGCTTGGAGGCCTCTGCGAGGGACATTCAGTACTTC
CDR3aa: CASSLEASARDIQYF
d_gene: .
j_gene: TRBJ2-4
v_gene: TRBV5-6
abundance: .

CDR3nt: TGTGCCAGCAGCTTAGACCTAGAGTACAATGAGCAGTTCTTC
CDR3aa: CASSLDLEYNEQFF
d_gene: .
j_gene: TRBJ2-1
v_gene: TRBV11-2
abundance: few

CDR3nt: TGCGCCAGCAGGGGAGGGGGCGAGTTGATCGAGCAGTACTTC
CDR3aa: CASRGGGELIEQYF
d_gene: .
j_gene: TRBJ2-7
v_gene: TRBV5-1
abundance: .

CDR3nt: TGCAGCGCACACCGACAGTTCACCGGGGAGCTGTTTTTT
CDR3aa: CSAHRQFTGELFF
d_gene: .
j_gene: TRBJ2-2
v_gene: TRBV29-1
abundance: .

CDR3nt: TGTGCCAGCAGCGCTCGGACAGGTCTCGAGCAGTACTTC
CDR3aa: CASSARTGLEQYF
d_gene: TRBD1
j_gene: TRBJ2-7
v_gene: TRBV9
abundance: few